A selection of T cell receptor beta chains follows, all from one sample in a study of a mutant IDH1 vaccine in newly diagnosed glioma. Sequencing used immunoSEQ multiplex PCR; TCRdb keeps in-frame clones, though not all of them. The sample carries tens of thousands of clones, around 90% recorded once. The antigens for these receptors are not known. This specimen consisted of PBMCs, obtained from a glioma patient whose treatment included an IDH1 peptide vaccine. Receptors originate from a woman aged 50 to 60 with glioma. Each CDR3 is given with its conserved first and last residue. D genes are given only for firm matches. Part of the rows lack a size; the others show once, few, many or a class for expanded clones.

size	V	J	D	CDR3	DNA
-	TRBV28	TRBJ2-7	-	CASSLGWGPSYEQYF	TGTGCCAGCAGTCTTGGGTGGGGTCCGTCCTACGAGCAGTACTTC
-	TRBV29-1	TRBJ1-2	TRBD1	CSLEGTRGDGYTF	TGCAGCCTTGAGGGAACCAGGGGGGATGGCTACACCTTC
-	TRBV27	TRBJ2-7	TRBD1	CASSPRQGRDEQYF	TGTGCCAGCAGTCCAAGACAGGGAAGGGACGAGCAGTACTTC
-	TRBV6-5	TRBJ1-1	-	CASSLGRRAGTEAFF	TGTGCCAGCAGCCTGGGTAGGCGTGCGGGGACTGAAGCTTTCTTT
-	TRBV10-2	TRBJ1-5	TRBD1	CASSDMTGSQPQHF	TGCGCCAGCAGTGATATGACAGGGAGTCAGCCCCAGCATTTT
-	TRBV9	TRBJ1-4	-	CASSFTGTNEKLFF	TGTGCCAGCAGCTTCACGGGAACTAATGAAAAACTGTTTTTT
few	TRBV11-1	TRBJ2-5	-	CASSLELGETQYF	TGTGCCAGCAGCTTAGAACTTGGAGAGACCCAGTACTTC
-	TRBV5-1	TRBJ1-2	-	CASSLAIIQGNYGYTF	TGCGCCAGCAGCTTGGCTATTATACAGGGCAACTATGGCTACACCTTC
-	TRBV4-1	TRBJ1-1	TRBD1	CASSRGQGNTEAFF	TGCGCCAGCAGCCGAGGACAGGGGAACACTGAAGCTTTCTTT
-	TRBV5-1	TRBJ2-2	-	CASSLARAANTGELFF	TGCGCCAGCAGCTTGGCCAGGGCGGCGAACACCGGGGAGCTGTTTTTT
-	TRBV28	TRBJ2-7	-	CASSTVRGPRRYF	TGTGCCAGCAGTACCGTGAGGGGACCGCGGCGGTACTTC
once	TRBV27	TRBJ1-1	-	CASSFGGGTEAFF	TGTGCCAGCAGCTTTGGGGGGGGGACTGAAGCTTTCTTT
-	TRBV9	TRBJ2-5	-	CASSVLENQETQYF	TGTGCCAGCAGCGTTCTAGAAAATCAGGAGACCCAGTACTTC
-	TRBV5-5	TRBJ2-3	-	CASSLGIGGDTQYF	TGTGCCAGCAGCTTGGGCATCGGCGGAGATACGCAGTATTTT
-	TRBV4-1	TRBJ1-3	-	CASSQVTASSLGNTIYF	TGCGCCAGCAGCCAAGTAACAGCCTCTAGTCTTGGAAACACCATATATTTT
-	TRBV4-1	TRBJ2-7	-	CASSLERGRGTYEQYF	TGCGCCAGCAGTTTAGAACGGGGGAGGGGGACCTACGAGCAGTACTTC
-	TRBV9	TRBJ1-6	TRBD1	CASSPRDRGPTWSPLHF	TGTGCCAGCAGCCCCCGGGACAGGGGGCCGACTTGGTCACCCCTCCACTTT
once	TRBV15	TRBJ2-5	TRBD2	CATSSPSGSGETQYF	TGTGCCACCAGCAGCCCTAGCGGGAGTGGGGAGACCCAGTACTTC
-	TRBV12-5	TRBJ1-1	-	CASGLVGQPSIAFF	TGTGCTAGTGGTTTGGTCGGCCAGCCATCTATCGCTTTCTTT
-	TRBV30	TRBJ1-2	TRBD1	CAWSTGGASGYTF	TGTGCCTGGAGCACAGGGGGCGCAAGTGGCTACACCTTC
-	TRBV28	TRBJ2-5	-	CASSPPGAAFQETQYF	TGTGCCAGCAGTCCCCCCGGAGCAGCTTTTCAAGAGACCCAGTACTTC
-	TRBV21-1	TRBJ1-1	-	CASSYQGMNTEAFF	TGTGCCAGCAGCTATCAGGGGATGAACACTGAAGCTTTCTTT
-	TRBV9	TRBJ2-3	-	CASSGSVREGTDTQYF	TGTGCCAGCAGCGGATCTGTCCGAGAGGGCACAGATACGCAGTATTTT
-	TRBV6-1	TRBJ2-3	-	CASSEAGATDTQYF	TGTGCCAGCAGTGAAGCCGGGGCCACAGATACGCAGTATTTT
-	TRBV5-1	TRBJ2-1	TRBD2	CASSLPSGTYNEQFF	TGCGCCAGCAGCTTACCTAGCGGGACCTACAATGAGCAGTTCTTC
-	TRBV29-1	TRBJ2-5	-	CSVEGRGDETQYF	TGCAGCGTTGAAGGCAGGGGGGACGAGACCCAGTACTTC
-	TRBV4-1	TRBJ1-1	-	CASSQTGLPGTEAFF	TGCGCCAGCAGCCAGACGGGACTTCCCGGGACTGAAGCTTTCTTT
-	TRBV27	TRBJ1-6	-	CASSLSVGEILALHF	TGTGCCAGCAGTTTATCGGTCGGAGAAATCTTGGCCCTCCACTTT
-	TRBV28	TRBJ2-7	TRBD2	CASSSASGREEQYF	TGTGCCAGCAGTTCCGCTAGCGGGAGGGAAGAGCAGTACTTC
few	TRBV7-2	TRBJ2-1	TRBD2	CASSSGLAGGGYNEQFF	TGTGCCAGCAGCAGCGGACTAGCGGGAGGAGGATACAATGAGCAGTTCTTC
-	TRBV27	TRBJ2-1	TRBD2	CASSSRAGVWSEQFF	TGTGCCAGCAGTTCCAGAGCGGGAGTATGGAGTGAGCAGTTCTTC
-	TRBV6-5	TRBJ1-1	-	CASSYQAGITEAFF	TGTGCCAGCAGTTACCAAGCAGGGATCACTGAAGCTTTCTTT
-	TRBV9	TRBJ2-1	TRBD2	CASSALAGGRNEQFF	TGTGCCAGCAGCGCGCTAGCGGGAGGAAGGAATGAGCAGTTCTTC
-	TRBV27	TRBJ2-2	-	CASRNGDSNTGELFF	TGTGCCAGCAGGAACGGGGACTCGAACACCGGGGAGCTGTTTTTT
-	TRBV5-4	TRBJ2-3	-	CASSRTGYWTDTQYF	TGTGCCAGCAGCCGGACGGGGTACTGGACAGATACGCAGTATTTT
-	TRBV28	TRBJ1-4	-	CASSTPQAGSEKLFF	TGTGCCAGCAGTACGCCCCAGGCAGGGAGTGAAAAACTGTTTTTT
-	TRBV7-9	TRBJ1-1	-	CASSLVSRDGEAFF	TGTGCCAGCAGCTTAGTATCACGGGACGGTGAAGCTTTCTTT
-	TRBV28	TRBJ1-4	TRBD1	CASRVGQGDEKLFF	TGTGCCAGCAGGGTGGGACAGGGGGATGAAAAACTGTTTTTT
-	TRBV14	TRBJ2-3	-	CASTPGFGYTDTQYF	TGTGCCAGCACCCCAGGTTTTGGTTACACAGATACGCAGTATTTT
-	TRBV2	TRBJ1-6	TRBD1	CASTDRGLLTLHF	TGTGCCAGCACCGACAGGGGGCTTCTAACCCTCCACTTT
-	TRBV5-6	TRBJ1-4	TRBD1	CASSSQGARLEKLFF	TGTGCCAGCAGCTCGCAGGGGGCGCGTTTGGAAAAACTGTTTTTT
-	TRBV30	TRBJ1-1	-	CAWGQGGAGTEAFF	TGTGCCTGGGGGCAGGGAGGGGCTGGCACTGAAGCTTTCTTT
-	TRBV6-1	TRBJ2-3	-	CASSVEGISTQYF	TGTGCCAGCAGCGTCGAGGGTATCTCTACGCAGTATTTT
-	TRBV6-1	TRBJ2-2	TRBD1	CATPRGQGASGELFF	TGTGCCACCCCCAGGGGACAGGGGGCATCCGGGGAGCTGTTTTTT
-	TRBV19	TRBJ2-1	TRBD2	CASSILTSGGYNEQFF	TGTGCCAGTAGTATTCTGACTAGCGGGGGGTACAATGAGCAGTTCTTC
-	TRBV15	TRBJ2-7	TRBD1	CATSRPGQGSAYEQYF	TGTGCCACCAGCAGACCGGGACAGGGGTCCGCCTACGAGCAGTACTTC
-	TRBV28	TRBJ1-5	-	CASTLGGQPQHF	TGTGCCAGCACTTTAGGAGGGCAGCCCCAGCATTTT
-	TRBV2	TRBJ2-1	-	CASRSPDGRGQFF	TGTGCCAGCAGGTCCCCAGACGGCCGGGGGCAGTTCTTC
-	TRBV7-3	TRBJ2-5	-	CASSSNIQETQYF	TGTGCCAGCAGCTCCAATATTCAAGAGACCCAGTACTTC
-	TRBV11-2	TRBJ1-4	TRBD1	CASSHTGGPEKLFF	TGTGCCAGCAGCCACACAGGGGGCCCAGAGAAACTGTTTTTT
once	TRBV19	TRBJ2-7	-	CASSNGEAYEQYF	TGTGCCAGTAGTAACGGGGAAGCCTACGAGCAGTACTTC
few	TRBV4-1	TRBJ1-5	TRBD1	CASSRTWARGPEPQHF	TGCGCCAGCAGCCGAACTTGGGCCAGGGGGCCAGAACCCCAGCATTTT
-	TRBV4-1	TRBJ2-2	-	CASRQRGIDTGELFF	TGCGCCAGCAGACAAAGGGGTATAGACACCGGGGAGCTGTTTTTT
-	TRBV19	TRBJ2-3	-	CASSRGLAPLTDTQYF	TGTGCCAGTAGTAGAGGGCTAGCCCCTCTCACAGATACGCAGTATTTT
-	TRBV7-8	TRBJ2-6	-	CASRPYRANVLTF	TGTGCCAGCAGACCCTACCGGGCCAACGTCCTGACTTTC
-	TRBV7-8	TRBJ1-1	-	CASSRGGTEAFF	TGTGCCAGCAGCCGGGGGGGGACTGAAGCTTTCTTT
-	TRBV20-1	TRBJ1-1	-	CSAPGGTEAFF	TGCAGTGCCCCCGGGGGGACTGAAGCTTTCTTT